This TCR beta chain is from a study of T cells in narcolepsy. Study in general: Donors had narcolepsy type 1 or type 2, or were healthy controls.

Only in-frame clones appear in the TCRdb table, and some are missing; sequencing was by immunoSEQ multiplex PCR. The sample records 25,000 to 30,000 clones, 75% to 80% being singletons. Study-level results: Autoreactive HCRT-specific and TRIB2-specific clonotypes were marked in same-patient CSF-versus-blood CD4+ comparisons.

This clone is a singleton in its sample. Antigen unknown. Germline V gene lookup returns CDR1 SGHDN and CDR2 FVKESK. This CDR3 has 16 residues. V lost 4 bases and J lost 0, with 15 bases in between. The receptor comes from a human donor with narcolepsy. The V call is TRBV14, the J call TRBJ2-5; D is perhaps TRBD1 or TRBD2 (5 bases each). The sequenced material came from CD45RA- memory CD4+ T cells from PBMCs. CDR3 amino acids: CASSRLRDRYQETQYF. The CDR3 DNA is TGTGCCAGCAGCCGACTCAGGGACCGGTACCAAGAGACCCAGTACTTC.